This TCR beta chain derives from a study of blood T cell repertoires in COVID-19 (dated by TCRdb to between 2020 and 2021). Study-wide context: Samples from collaborators originated in the United States, Italy and Spain and spanned both the acute and convalescent phases of COVID-19. The material from the prospective study consisted of cDNA or gDNA derived from T cells, B-cell-depleted T cells, or PBMCs. Sample metadata almost always included a de-identified subject ID, COVID-19 status, age in years and sex. Subjects who had been exposed to COVID-19, were actively infected with it, or had recovered from it provided the deeply sampled blood TCRbeta repertoires that made up the dataset. Samples came from the ongoing ImmuneRACE study (first 160 participants) plus 1,254 subjects from 6 global collaborators. Where available, HLA class I and class II types were taken from metadata supplied by the sample provider and were not determined by assay-based typing. A freely available public database, intended as a resource for researchers studying the immune response to SARS-CoV-2, is where the repertoires were released.

About this clone itself: What antigen it recognizes has not been identified. Base-call qualities are not available, and no considerably larger clone is one nucleotide away.

Overall study results and their limits: How much clinical and demographic metadata was included differed by source and by participant, and the metadata was provided uncurated.

TCRbeta CDR3 regions were amplified from genomic DNA using the immunoSEQ Assay, a bias-controlled multiplex PCR. The paper's data handling went like this. Nucleated cell counts per sample were estimated from amplification of reference gene primers within the assay. To quantify the absolute abundance of each unique TCRbeta CDR3 rearrangement, sequence reads were collapsed and filtered. For each sample, productive Simpson clonality was calculated by taking the square root of Simpson's diversity index across productive rearrangements. The table was pulled from immuneACCESS by TCRdb, which kept in-frame rearrangements only. Such tables lose some clones; where checked, under half of the loss comes from unresolved V genes, and the rest has no known cause. V and J calls plus clone size are reproduced from that table; the DNA served to infer D and trimming. This sample gives approximately 100,000 clones in total; approximately 81% of them show up just once. Together, the top ten hold 2% to 2.5% of the sample.

Collaborating institutions collected whole blood in K2EDTA tubes following their own protocols. Collaborator samples were shipped for TCRbeta analysis as frozen whole blood, isolated PBMCs, or DNA extracted from either sample type. The TCR originated in a human donor in a cohort sampled during active COVID-19. Sequencing input: peripheral blood.

The CDR3 region has the sequence CASREQGEYGYTF. Read as DNA, the sequence is TGTGCCAGTAGAGAACAGGGGGAGTATGGCTACACCTTC. The V and J genes are TRBV19 and TRBJ1-2; 8 central bases correspond to TRBD1. CDR1 is given as LNHDA and CDR2 as SQIVND, both from the germline V gene (reference sequence). V ends up 6 bases short and J 5 bases short, with an unmatched junction base count of 5. There are 13 amino acids in the CDR3, from cysteine to phenylalanine inclusive. This entry keeps only the CDR3 DNA: 39 bases, framed from base 1.